This T cell receptor (beta chain) was recovered during a study of human T cells and chemical hapten exposure. The library gave individual cDNA molecules unique molecular identifiers. Each CDR3 protein gets one entry after TCRdb re-called the RACE reads with MiXCR. The table has tens of thousands of distinct CDR3 sequences, 9.5% to 10% seen once; the top ten hold 14%. Study-wide results and caveats: Donors were affected by alopecia, so their immune reaction might vary from that of healthy individuals.

Time point meaning: patch test 2, 6 weeks after DPC sensitization. Treatment given: therapeutic diphenylcyclopropenone sensitization with weekly scalp DPC. Blood, whole and unfractionated, served as the source for total RNA extraction. The drawing of blood occurred before each patch test was applied. Non-pregnant alopecia patients aged 18 to 70, suitable for DPC therapy. This clonotype was recorded many times. Antigen specificity is unknown. The sequence derives from a woman aged 25 to 39 with alopecia areata. Some clones in this sample may be carry-over from other donors' samples. The sequenced sample was whole blood, obtained in connection with sensitization to the hapten diphenylcyclopropenone (DPC).

The CDR3 reads CASSFGTLNTGELFF. The CDR3 DNA reads as TGTGCCAGCAGCTTCGGGACATTGAACACCGGGGAGCTGTTTTTT. The chain couples TRBV5-6 to TRBJ2-2; TRBD1 is a possible D gene (6 bases). Germline V gene lookup returns CDR1 SGHDT and CDR2 YYEEEE. V lost 2 bases, J lost 1 base, and 9 bases lay in between. This CDR3 is built from 15 residues.